The sequence of this T cell receptor (beta chain) was determined in a study of blood T cell repertoires in COVID-19. Study-level information: Material from acute and convalescent COVID-19 was sourced from the United States, Italy and Spain. PBMCs, B-cell-depleted T cells, or T cells were the source of the cDNA or gDNA that made up the material.

This CDR3 comprises 15 residues. With 0 bases removed from V and 2 bases from J, the gap between germline ends came to 6 bases. The germline CDR1 and CDR2 sequences are SGDLS and YYNGEE. Under the authors' procedure: Cell counts per sample came from amplifying reference gene primers. Sequencing used immunoSEQ multiplex PCR; TCRdb keeps in-frame clones, though not all of them. Clone size and the V and J calls come from that table; the DNA yielded D and trimming. The repertoire includes 150,000 to 200,000 clones, 80% to 95% of them detected once, and 2% sits in the top ten. Seattle's enrolled individuals joined amid active infection and were then monitored longitudinally.

The sequence came from a woman aged 55-69 years with COVID-19, enrolled during active disease. Sequencing was carried out using peripheral blood. This rearrangement joins TRBV9 to TRBJ2-6; D not certain. As DNA, the CDR3 is TGTGCCAGCAGCGTAGATCAGGCTGGGGCCAACGTCCTGACTTTC. It yields the protein CASSVDQAGANVLTF.